The following is a TCR beta chain sequence with its context. Its target is not known. These data come from a study of cytomegalovirus exposure and HLA in healthy donors. In the study overall: An earlier analysis identified 120 million or so unique TCR beta sequences in about 170 million T cells.

A multiplex PCR was run with 60 Vbeta primers and 13 Jbeta primers. Clones were sequenced by immunoSEQ multiplex PCR, and TCRdb holds only the in-frame ones, with some missing. The table records more than 80,000 clones, under 80% of them present only once. The junction had 7 bases not matched to a gene; V was cut back by 3 bases and J by 4 bases. This CDR3 is 15 amino acids long. Germline-derived CDR1 and CDR2 are SGHVS and FNYEAQ. Whole-study results and caveats: The study designated 150 to 200 TCR beta chains cytomegalovirus-associated.

The chain is built from TRBV7-6 and TRBJ2-7, with 9 bases lining up with TRBD2. Source material: PBMCs. This TCR derives from a human donor in good health. DNA for the CDR3: TGTGCCAGCAGCTTCTTTAGCGGGAGTCAGTACGAGCAGTACTTC. Its translation: CASSFFSGSQYEQYF.